Listed below are T cell receptor beta chains from one sample, sequenced in a study of glioma-infiltrating T cells. Each CDR3 protein gets one entry after TCRdb re-called the multiplex PCR reads with MiXCR. The data contain about 400,000 distinct CDR3 sequences, about 40% of them singletons. Sequencing was done on a sample of glioma tissue, nonneoplastic brain tissue, or PBMCs (not recorded which). The receptors originated from a human donor with low-grade glioma or glioblastoma, undergoing nonglioma brain surgery, or in good health (not recorded which). Each CDR3 is given with its conserved first and last residue. D genes are given only for firm matches. A row's size may be missing; if present it is once, few, many or a size class.

d_call clone_size j_call v_call cdr3_nt cdr3_aa
TRBD2 . TRBJ2-1 TRBV20-1 TGCAGCGTTGGACCACTAGCGGCCAATGAGCAGTTCTTC CSVGPLAANEQFF
. few TRBJ2-7 TRBV7-2 TGTGCCAGCAGCCTAGCTTCTATGAGCTCCTACGAGCAGTACTTC CASSLASMSSYEQYF
TRBD1 . TRBJ2-1 TRBV7-3 TGTGCCAGCAGCGAAATTAGCGACAGGGACAATGAGCAGTTCTTC CASSEISDRDNEQFF
. . TRBJ2-4 TRBV28 TGTGCCAGCGGTGACCGAGGGTCATTTAGCATTCAGTACTTC CASGDRGSFSIQYF
. many TRBJ1-5 TRBV27 TGTGCCAGCAGGATTTGGGGAGGGGTAGACAATCAGCCCCAGCATTTT CASRIWGGVDNQPQHF
TRBD1 many TRBJ1-1 TRBV6-2/TRBV6-3 TGTGCCAGCAGTTACTCAACCGGGGTCAGGGGGAGAGCTTTCTTT CASSYSTGVRGRAFF
TRBD1 . TRBJ2-5 TRBV4-2 TGTGCCAGCAGCCAAACTGACAGGGGTGAGACCCAGTACTTC CASSQTDRGETQYF
. . TRBJ2-2 TRBV28 TGTGCCAGCAGACCTGCCGGGACCCTCTACACCGGGGAGCTGTTTTTT CASRPAGTLYTGELFF
TRBD1 few TRBJ1-5 TRBV28 TGTGCCAGCAGTCCGACAGGGATCTATAGCAATCAGCCCCAGCATTTT CASSPTGIYSNQPQHF
TRBD2 many TRBJ2-3 TRBV15 TGTGCCACCAGCAGAGATTATGGGGAGGGCGGGACAGATACGCAGTATTTT CATSRDYGEGGTDTQYF
TRBD2 many TRBJ2-1 TRBV27 TGTGCCAGCAGTTTCTTCCATACTAGCGGGAGTAAATACAATGAGCAGTTCTTC CASSFFHTSGSKYNEQFF
. few TRBJ1-2 TRBV15 TGTGCCACCAGCAGAGATCTGCTCGAGGGAGAACGGGATGGCTACACCTTC CATSRDLLEGERDGYTF
. . TRBJ1-1 TRBV28 TGTGCCAGCAGGAACACGAGGGAGAACACTGAAGCTTTCTTT CASRNTRENTEAFF
. many TRBJ2-1 TRBV20-1 TGCAGTGCTAGTGTGGGTTCCTACAATGAGCAGTTCTTC CSASVGSYNEQFF
. . TRBJ1-1 TRBV19 TGTGCCAGTAGTACCAGATCCACAGGCCTCGAACACACTGAAGCTTTCTTT CASSTRSTGLEHTEAFF
. . TRBJ2-7 TRBV20-1 TGCAGTGCTAGAGCCCCTGCTGTCTCCTACGAGCAGTACTTC CSARAPAVSYEQYF
. many TRBJ2-7 TRBV28 TGTGCCAGCAGTTCTCGAACCTACGAGCAGTACTTC CASSSRTYEQYF
TRBD2 few TRBJ2-7 TRBV20-1 TGCAGTGCCCCCCGGCGGGGGGCGTTGGAGCAGTACTTC CSAPRRGALEQYF
. . TRBJ2-3 TRBV6-5 TGTGCCAGCAGTTTCCGGGAGTTCACAGATACGCAGTATTTT CASSFREFTDTQYF
. few TRBJ2-7 TRBV20-1 TGCAGTGCTAGAGATTTAGTGTCCCCAAGGAGCTCCTACGAGCAGTACTTC CSARDLVSPRSSYEQYF
TRBD1 . TRBJ2-1 TRBV6-2/TRBV6-3 TGTGCCAGCACGCCCCAGGGGGTAGACTACGAGCAGTTCTTC CASTPQGVDYEQFF
. few TRBJ1-5 TRBV28 TGTGCCAGCAGGGGGACGGCTGATCAGCCCCAGCATTTT CASRGTADQPQHF
TRBD2 many TRBJ2-3 TRBV4-2 TGTGCCAGCAGCCAAGCGGTGGGAGGGCCAGATACGCAGTATTTT CASSQAVGGPDTQYF
. few TRBJ1-2 TRBV7-2 TGTGCCAGCAGCCCCCAGAGGGGGACCTTCCATGGCTACACCTTT CASSPQRGTFHGYTF
TRBD2 . TRBJ2-5 TRBV28 TGTGCCAGCAGTTTCATAGGGACTAGCGGGATAGAGGAGACCCAGTACTTC CASSFIGTSGIEETQYF
. . TRBJ2-3 TRBV7-9 TGTGCCAGCAGCGAATTCGATACGCAGTATTTT CASSEFDTQYF
TRBD2 few TRBJ2-7 TRBV4-1 TGCGCCAGCAGCCAAGATAAGCGGGAGAATGGATACGAGCAGTACTTC CASSQDKRENGYEQYF
TRBD2 few TRBJ2-2 TRBV12-3/TRBV12-4 TGTGCCAGCCTCCGGGGGGAAGGGGAGCTGTTTTTT CASLRGEGELFF
. . TRBJ1-6 TRBV14 TGTGCCAGCAGCCTCAGGGGATTCGGGGTTTCACCCTTCCACTTT CASSLRGFGVSPFHF
TRBD1 . TRBJ1-2 TRBV6-5 TGTGCCAGCAGTTACGTGACAGGGTTTGGCAACTATGGCTACAACTTC CASSYVTGFGNYGYNF
. few TRBJ1-2 TRBV19 TGTGCCAGTAGTACCCGACAGGTCTCTAACTATGGCTACACCTTC CASSTRQVSNYGYTF
. few TRBJ1-3 TRBV19 TGTGCCAGTAGTATTGTCGGCCACACTGGAAACACCATATATTTT CASSIVGHTGNTIYF
. few TRBJ2-1 TRBV28 TGTGCCAGCAATTTTAAGGGACGGCCTTACAATGAGCAGTTCTTC CASNFKGRPYNEQFF
TRBD2 . TRBJ2-7 TRBV3-1 TGTGCCGGCAGCCAAGTCAGGGAGCGGGGCGAGCAGTACTTC CAGSQVRERGEQYF
. many TRBJ2-7 TRBV6-1 TGTGCCAGTAAGGTCCGCTCCTACGAGCAGTACTTC CASKVRSYEQYF
. . TRBJ2-5 TRBV7-9 TGTGCCAGCAGCCTCGGACAGCAAGAGACCCATTACTTC CASSLGQQETHYF
TRBD2 . TRBJ2-1 TRBV20-1 TGCAGTGCTACCCTGTCTGCGGGAGGGCCCTACTACAATGAGCAGTTCTTC CSATLSAGGPYYNEQFF
. few TRBJ2-3 TRBV4-2 TGTGCCAGCAGCCCCGGTGGGAGTACGCAGTATTTT CASSPGGSTQYF
. few TRBJ1-1 TRBV7-9 TGTGCCAGCAGCCTAAACCGGGGGACTGAAGCTTTCTTT CASSLNRGTEAFF
TRBD1 many TRBJ2-5 TRBV15 TGTGCCACCAGCAGAGTGGGACAGCAAGAGACCCAGTACTTC CATSRVGQQETQYF
. few TRBJ2-1 TRBV20-1 TGCAGTGCTGGGACATATTTCTGGAGAGATGAGCAGTTCTTC CSAGTYFWRDEQFF
TRBD1 . TRBJ1-2 TRBV5-1 TGCGCCAGCAGCTGGGGGACAGGGGCTAGCTATGGCTACACCTTC CASSWGTGASYGYTF
TRBD2 few TRBJ2-3 TRBV18 TGTGCCAGCTCACCGGCCGTGTCTGGTCGCGCTAGCGGGAGCACAGATACGCAGTATTTT CASSPAVSGRASGSTDTQYF